These 13 T cell receptor beta chains originate from one sample sequenced in a study of shared clonotypes between healthy human individuals. The table came from immunoSEQ multiplex PCR; TCRdb's copy has only in-frame clones and leaves some out. The sample yields under 300,000 clones, 65% seen once. Input material: memory CD4+ T cells sorted from blood. Described subset: CD45RA-negative fraction. The receptors were gathered from a man younger than 40 in good health.

The V and J genes are TRBV5-4 and TRBJ2-2, with 9 bases lining up with TRBD2. Germline CDR1 SGHNT, CDR2 YYREEE (reference sequence). V dropped 0 bases and J dropped 4; count of bases not matched to a gene: 4. CDR3 length equals 16 residues. The CDR3 region has the DNA TGTGCCAGCAGCTTGGGCGGGAGGGCCGGCACCGGGGAGCTGTTTTTT. Translating gives CASSLGGRAGTGELFF.

V usage is TRBV5-1 and J usage is TRBJ2-7; no clear D gene. CDR3 length equals 14 residues. Between the trimmed V and J ends, which lost 3 bases and 2 bases, there was a span of 12 bases. In germline, CDR1 is SGHRS, CDR2 YFSETQ. CDR3: CASSSMGTTYEQYF. The CDR3 DNA reads as TGCGCCAGCAGCTCCATGGGTACGACCTACGAGCAGTACTTC.

V usage is TRBV4-1 and J usage is TRBJ2-1; a weak D match, TRBD2 (5 bases). Germline assignment: CDR1 MGHRA and CDR2 YSYEKL. The CDR3 has 18 amino acids. V shed 4 bases and J shed 0 bases, with 19 bases lying between them. Here the CDR3 DNA reads TGCGCCAGCAGCCCCCTGGGTAGAGGAGGTCACTCCTACAATGAGCAGTTCTTC. Translating it yields CASSPLGRGGHSYNEQFF.

V gene TRBV28 combines with J gene TRBJ2-5, with D possibly being TRBD1 (6 bases). CDR3 length: 15 amino acids. Trimming left V 6 bases short and J 5 bases short, with 19 bases between. Germline V gene lookup returns CDR1 MDHEN and CDR2 SYDVKM. The CDR3 reads CASSSVRTEGETQYF. CDR3 sequence (DNA): TGTGCCAGCAGCTCCGTTCGGACAGAGGGGGAGACCCAGTACTTC. The whole variable domain, remainder taken from reference TRBV28 and TRBJ2-5, is DVKVTQSSRYLVKRTGEKVFLECVQDMDHENMFWYRQDPGLGLRLIYFSYDVKMKEKGDIPEGYSVSREKKERFSLILESASTNQTSMYLCASSSVRTEGETQYFGPGTRLLVL.

This clone was picked up one time. V gene TRBV7-9 combines with J gene TRBJ2-7; 11 bases align to TRBD2. The CDR3 spans 14 residues. The trim removed 2 bases at V and 7 bases at J, leaving 4 bases unmatched. Germline-derived CDR1 and CDR2 are SEHNR and FQNEAQ (reference sequence). The CDR3 loop reads CASSLTSGSREQYF. The DNA of the CDR3 is TGTGCCAGCAGCTTAACTAGCGGGAGTCGGGAGCAGTACTTC.

This clone was observed a few times. In DNA form, the CDR3 reads TGTGCCAGCAGTGCCCCTAGCGGGAGTGCCAAAAACATTCAGTACTTC. This gives the protein CASSAPSGSAKNIQYF. The chain uses TRBV27 and TRBJ2-4; 10 bases align to TRBD2. J was trimmed by 1 base and V by 5 bases; bases with no gene match: 5. The germline gives CDR1 MNHEY, CDR2 SMNVEV (reference sequence). The CDR3 sequence is 16 residues long.

The rearrangement joins TRBV30 to TRBJ1-2; 8 positions agree with TRBD1. The CDR3 runs 13 residues. Germline V lookup: CDR1 GTSNPN, CDR2 SVGIG (reference sequence). Germline trimming cut 5 bases from V and 5 bases from J; bases unmatched to any gene: 7. In DNA form, the CDR3 reads TGTGCCTGGGCCCGGGACAGGCCTTATGGCTACACCTTC. Protein: CAWARDRPYGYTF.

A remark on this clone: The same CDR3 also results from other DNA sequences found in this sample. The V gene is TRBV4-2, the J gene TRBJ2-1, with D unresolved. Trimming cost V 0 bases and J 1 base, with 4 bases left between them. This CDR3 has 14 residues. The germline V gene has CDR1 LGHNA and CDR2 YNFKEQ. The CDR3 DNA reads as TGTGCCAGCAGCCAAGATCGATCCTACAATGAGCAGTTCTTC. Its translation is CASSQDRSYNEQFF.

J is TRBJ1-2 and V is TRBV18, with 8 bases lining up with TRBD1. Germline V gene sequence: CDR1 KGHSH, CDR2 LQKENI. The CDR3 loop spans 18 amino acids. V shed 6 bases and J 2 bases; nucleotides not matched to a gene: 17. CDR3 loop: CASSRREWTGLGNYGYTF. In DNA form, the CDR3 reads TGTGCCAGCTCCCGACGTGAGTGGACAGGGCTCGGCAACTATGGCTACACCTTC.

Note on this clone: A junction boundary mismatches the germline segment, possibly from a read error. V and J are TRBV11-1 and TRBJ2-2; no clear D. The CDR3 loop spans 13 amino acids. Germline CDR1 and CDR2: SGHAT and FQDESV (reference sequence). CDR3 in DNA: TGTGCCAGCAGCCTAGCGAACACCGGGGAGCTGTTTTTT. This codes for CASSLANTGELFF.

The gene calls are TRBV11-3 and TRBJ2-1; 8 nucleotides agree with TRBD1. CDR1 and CDR2 from the germline V gene are SGHNT and YENEEA. V lost 3 bases and J lost 7; bases outside the gene matches: 2. The CDR3 contains 13 residues. The CDR3 is CASSFQGANEQFF. The CDR3, as DNA: TGTGCCAGCAGCTTCCAGGGGGCGAATGAGCAGTTCTTC.

The J gene is TRBJ1-4, the V gene TRBV14; 9 bases are shared with TRBD1. CDR3 length: 15 residues. Germline V gene sequence: CDR1 SGHDN, CDR2 FVKESK. With V trimmed by 4 bases and J by 4 bases, 4 bases remained unmatched. CDR3 nucleotide sequence: TGTGCCAGCAGCCGACGGACAGGGGTTAATGAAAAACTGTTTTTT. Residues: CASSRRTGVNEKLFF. The whole variable domain, remainder taken from reference TRBV14 and TRBJ1-4, is EAGVTQFPSHSVIEKGQTVTLRCDPISGHDNLYWYRRVMGKEIKFLLHFVKESKQDESGMPNNRFLAERTGGTYSTLKVQPAELEDSGVYFCASSRRTGVNEKLFFGSGTQLSVL.

This sequence joins TRBV28 and TRBJ1-2, with D unresolved. The CDR3 is 13 residues long. V was pared by 5 bases and J by 4 bases, with 11 bases between. Germline V gene sequence: CDR1 MDHEN, CDR2 SYDVKM. The CDR3 DNA reads TGTGCCAGCAGTCCTGGCAGCCTCTATGGCTACACCTTC. Translation gives CASSPGSLYGYTF.